Each of the 23 T cell receptor beta chains below was sequenced from the same sample in a study of T cell changes during pregnancy in multiple sclerosis. Using immunoSEQ multiplex PCR, the repertoire was profiled, and TCRdb retains in-frame clones only, with some absent. The table includes 55,000 to 65,000 clones, roughly 93% detected once. This specimen was CD8+ T cells from peripheral blood mononuclear cells, taken in the third trimester of pregnancy. The source of these receptors is a female donor with multiple sclerosis, enrolled in a pregnancy study.

The gene calls are TRBV19 and TRBJ1-5; D perhaps matches TRBD1 (5 bases). Germline V gene lookup returns CDR1 LNHDA and CDR2 SQIVND (reference sequence). The V end was cut by 3 bases, the J end by 0 bases, with 12 bases between. The CDR3 spans 16 residues. The CDR3 region has the DNA TGTGCCAGTAGTATGGAACGGGACTTTAGCAATCAGCCCCAGCATTTT. The encoded protein is CASSMERDFSNQPQHF.

CDR3 loop: CASRLIRTGQETQYF. In DNA, the CDR3 is TGTGCCAGCAGATTAATCCGGACAGGACAAGAGACCCAGTACTTC. V usage is TRBV5-8 and J usage is TRBJ2-5; 7 bases are shared with TRBD1. Germline trimming cut 5 bases from V and 2 bases from J; bases unmatched to any gene: 9. CDR3 length equals 15 residues. In germline, CDR1 is SGHTS, CDR2 YDEGEE. Full variable domain (rest looked up from reference TRBV5-8 and TRBJ2-5): EAGVTQSPTHLIKTRGQQATLRCSPISGHTSVYWYQQALGLGLQFLLWYDEGEERNRGNFPPRFSGRQFPNYSSELNVNALELEDSALYLCASRLIRTGQETQYFGPGTRLLVL.

The V and J genes are TRBV10-1 and TRBJ2-7, with D uncertain. Germline V gives CDR1 WNHNN, CDR2 SYGVQD (reference sequence). The CDR3 is 14 residues long. V was cut by 2 bases and J by 3 bases, with 11 bases left in between. CDR3 in DNA: TGCGCCAGCAGTGAGAGGAGTTCCTACTACGAGCAGTACTTC. Translation gives CASSERSSYYEQYF.

The chain links TRBV27 to TRBJ2-1, with 10 bases fitting TRBD1. CDR1 is MNHEY, CDR2 SMNVEV, per germline (reference sequence). The CDR3 sequence is 14 residues long. V shed 3 bases, J shed 7 bases, and the junction held 3 bases outside the gene matches. The chain's CDR3 is CASSLGTGENEQFF. The CDR3 bases are TGTGCCAGCAGTTTGGGGACAGGGGAGAATGAGCAGTTCTTC.

The V gene is TRBV9, the J gene TRBJ2-5, with TRBD2 as a possible D gene (6 bases). The CDR3 sequence is 15 residues long. Trimming pared 0 bases from V and 5 bases from J, leaving 14 bases between. Germline loops: CDR1 SGDLS, CDR2 YYNGEE. In DNA form, the CDR3 reads TGTGCCAGCAGCGTAGGCGCCGGGAGAGGGGAGACCCAGTACTTC. Translation gives CASSVGAGRGETQYF.

This clone was recorded a few times. The chain carries TRBV4-2 and TRBJ2-7, with TRBD1 identical over 7 bases. This CDR3 is built from 15 residues. Trimming at V came to 4 bases and at J to 0 bases, leaving 6 bases not matched to a gene. Germline-derived CDR1 and CDR2 are LGHNA and YNFKEQ. The CDR3 DNA reads as TGTGCCAGCAGCCTAGGACAGGATACCTCCTACGAGCAGTACTTC. It encodes CASSLGQDTSYEQYF.

This sequence joins TRBV21-1 and TRBJ2-5; the table gives TRBD1 as D, unverified against the DNA. TRBV21-1 is given as a pseudogene. The CDR3 totals 11 residues. Here the CDR3 DNA reads TGTGCCGGACAGGGCCAAGAGACCCAGTACTTC. Translating it yields CAGQGQETQYF.

The chain combines TRBV10-1 with TRBJ1-2, with D perhaps matching TRBD1 (6 bases). The CDR3 runs 12 residues. Trimming took 2 bases from V and 6 from J, leaving 7 bases between them. The germline V gene encodes CDR1 WNHNN and CDR2 SYGVQD (reference sequence). Written as DNA, the CDR3 is TGCGCCAGCAGTGAGGCAGGGGATGGCTACACCTTC. It yields the protein CASSEAGDGYTF.

The chain carries TRBV6-4 and TRBJ2-2; the match to TRBD1 covers 7 bases. Germline values: CDR1 MRHNA, CDR2 SNTAGT. CDR3 size: 16 residues. The J segment lost 5 bases and the V segment lost 0 bases, leaving 6 bases of the junction unmatched. The CDR3 protein is CASSDSYDRDTGELFF. The DNA for the CDR3 is TGTGCCAGCAGTGACTCATATGACAGGGATACCGGGGAGCTGTTTTTT.

The rearrangement joins TRBV7-9 to TRBJ2-5; 10 bases fit TRBD2. Trimming at V came to 5 bases and at J to 5 bases, leaving 14 bases not matched to a gene. This CDR3 comprises 17 residues. Germline lookup yields CDR1 SEHNR and CDR2 FQNEAQ (reference sequence). CDR3 DNA sequence: TGTGCCAGCAGCAACCCAGGGCACCTAGCGGGAGACGAGACCCAGTACTTC. Amino acid sequence: CASSNPGHLAGDETQYF.

The chain carries TRBV19 and TRBJ2-1; 12 nucleotides align to TRBD2. The CDR3 consists of 15 residues. The junction had 3 bases not matched to a gene; V was cut back by 1 base and J by 8 bases. Per germline, CDR1 LNHDA and CDR2 SQIVND (reference sequence). As DNA, the CDR3 is TGTGCCAGTAGTATAGTGACTAGCGGGAGCGATGAGCAGTTCTTC. This codes for CASSIVTSGSDEQFF. The full variable domain, completed using reference TRBV19 and TRBJ2-1, is DGGITQSPKYLFRKEGQNVTLSCEQNLNHDAMYWYRQDPGQGLRLIYYSQIVNDFQKGDIAEGYSVSREKKESFPLTVTSAQKNPTAFYLCASSIVTSGSDEQFFGPGTRLTVL.

This clone was counted a single time. The rearrangement uses TRBV5-6 and TRBJ2-1; D might be TRBD1 (6 bases). CDR3 size: 14 residues. Germline lookup yields CDR1 SGHDT and CDR2 YYEEEE. Trimming cost V 4 bases and J 9 bases, with 17 bases left between them. CDR3 sequence (DNA): TGTGCCAGCAGCGAAACAGGGTTTTTCGGTGAGCAGTTCTTC. Its translation: CASSETGFFGEQFF.

The chain has TRBV4-1 and TRBJ2-1; 8 positions agree with TRBD2. The germline CDR1 and CDR2 sequences are MGHRA and YSYEKL. The V segment lost 3 bases and the J segment 5 bases; nucleotides outside the gene matches: 0. The CDR3 sequence is 13 residues long. CDR3 in DNA: TGCGCCAGCAGCCAGCGGGGGGACAATGAGCAGTTCTTC. Translation: CASSQRGDNEQFF.

V and J are TRBV5-4 and TRBJ1-1, with D perhaps TRBD1 (6 bases). Germline lookup yields CDR1 SGHNT and CDR2 YYREEE (reference sequence). CDR3 size: 13 residues. With 4 bases removed from V and 6 bases from J, the gap between germline ends came to 13 bases. CDR3 loop: CASSPQGLAEAFF. The CDR3 DNA reads TGTGCCAGCAGCCCTCAGGGGCTAGCTGAAGCTTTCTTT.

This clone came up once. The genes are TRBV4-2 and TRBJ1-5; 8 bases fit TRBD1. In germline, CDR1 is LGHNA, CDR2 YNFKEQ. V dropped 0 bases and J dropped 9; count of bases not matched to a gene: 13. This CDR3 has 17 residues. CDR3 loop: CASSQDTGTGVMWPQHF. Written as DNA, the CDR3 is TGTGCCAGCAGCCAAGATACGGGGACAGGTGTAATGTGGCCCCAGCATTTT.

The rearrangement joins TRBV5-1 to TRBJ2-7, with 9 bases aligning to TRBD2. J was trimmed by 5 bases and V by 3 bases; bases with no gene match: 9. Germline lookup yields CDR1 SGHRS and CDR2 YFSETQ. This CDR3 comprises 15 residues. As DNA, the CDR3 is TGCGCCAGCAGCTCCGCGGGAGGGCCACTGGACGAGCAGTACTTC. It yields the protein CASSSAGGPLDEQYF.

This chain uses TRBV7-9 with TRBJ2-1; no clear D. The germline gives CDR1 SEHNR, CDR2 FQNEAQ (reference sequence). This CDR3 spans 12 amino acids. Trimming took off 2 bases at V and 9 bases at J, with 8 bases between the two ends. This CDR3 is CASSLSPTEQFF. CDR3 sequence (DNA): TGTGCCAGCAGCTTAAGCCCAACTGAGCAGTTCTTC.

The V and J genes are TRBV4-1 and TRBJ2-2; D possibly corresponds to TRBD2 (6 bases). Germline CDR1 is MGHRA and CDR2 is YSYEKL. The CDR3 sequence is 15 residues long. Trimming stripped 4 bases from V and 0 bases from J, with 9 bases between. The CDR3 loop is CASSPREANTGELFF. The CDR3 coding sequence is TGCGCCAGCAGCCCCAGGGAGGCGAACACCGGGGAGCTGTTTTTT.

The rearrangement links TRBV5-4 to TRBJ2-7; D is possibly TRBD1 (6 bases). The CDR3 totals 14 residues. V was pared by 4 bases and J by 3 bases, with 14 bases between. Germline V CDR1 and CDR2: SGHNT, YYREEE (reference sequence). The CDR3 DNA reads TGTGCCAGCAGCACGGGACATAAAAACTACGAGCAGTACTTC. This translates into CASSTGHKNYEQYF.

The CDR3 bases are TGTGCCAGCGGTACAGGGACCATCATCACAGATACGCAGTATTTT. Amino acids: CASGTGTIITDTQYF. This chain uses TRBV27 with TRBJ2-3, with D tentatively TRBD1 (6 bases). V was shortened by 8 bases and J by 2 bases, with 17 bases between the two germline ends. The CDR3 extends over 15 amino acids. In germline, CDR1 is MNHEY, CDR2 SMNVEV (reference sequence).

The CDR3 DNA is TGTGCCAGCAGTTACGGGGGAGGTGCCACAGATACGCAGTATTTT. Translating gives CASSYGGGATDTQYF. V usage is TRBV6-5 and J usage is TRBJ2-3; tentatively, D is TRBD2 (6 bases). The V end was cut by 2 bases, the J end by 2 bases, with 11 bases between. The CDR3 runs to 15 residues. Germline loops: CDR1 MNHEY, CDR2 SVGAGI.

The CDR3 loop reads CAASSGGSYEQYF. DNA of the CDR3: TGTGCCGCCAGCTCAGGGGGCTCCTACGAGCAGTACTTC. The rearrangement joins TRBV19 to TRBJ2-7, with 7 positions matching TRBD1. Per the germline V gene, CDR1 is LNHDA and CDR2 is SQIVND (reference sequence). The CDR3 runs to 13 residues. Unmatched junction bases numbered 7, after V lost 11 bases and J lost 0 bases.

This rearrangement joins TRBV2 to TRBJ2-2, with TRBD2 matching 7 bases. Germline V CDR1 and CDR2: SNHLY, FYNNEI. The CDR3 loop spans 16 amino acids. V dropped 4 bases and J dropped 6; count of bases not matched to a gene: 11. This CDR3 reads CASSGVAGVTAGELFF. DNA for the CDR3: TGTGCCAGCAGTGGGGTAGCGGGCGTAACCGCCGGGGAGCTGTTTTTT.